These T cell receptor beta chains were read from a single sample in a study of T cell repertoires in cytomegalovirus infection. These TCRs' antigens remain unknown. TCRdb reprocessed the reads with MiXCR, giving one entry per CDR3 protein. The data hold a few hundred thousand distinct CDR3 sequences, with about two fifths observed a single time. Sequencing used cultured PBMCs, obtained from culture after CMV antigen stimulation. Receptors originate from a human donor in good health (CMV status not recorded). Some clones in this sample may be carry-over from other donors' samples. CDR3s include the opening cysteine and the closing phenylalanine or tryptophan. D genes are given only for firm matches.

v_call	j_call	d_call	cdr3_aa
TRBV6-5	TRBJ2-4	.	CASSYSIAGVSIQYF
TRBV7-2	TRBJ2-7	.	CASSVGGSSYEQYF
TRBV7-8	TRBJ1-5	TRBD1	CASSLKGPGTGYYSNQPQHF
TRBV6-8	TRBJ2-3	.	CASSYSRASDTQYF
TRBV7-3	TRBJ1-1	.	CASSWWQLTEAFF
TRBV10-1	TRBJ2-2	TRBD2	CASSDTGGPNTGELFF
TRBV6-5	TRBJ2-5	.	CASSYGTSKGARAQETQYF
TRBV6-2/TRBV6-3	TRBJ1-1	.	CASSYGRAIVEAFF
TRBV7-2	TRBJ1-2	.	CASSFDRPYGYTF
TRBV4-1	TRBJ1-1	TRBD1	CASSKRTAGGTNTEAFF
TRBV6-2/TRBV6-3	TRBJ1-1	.	CASSWAENTEAFF
TRBV7-2	TRBJ1-6	.	CASSVLGSPLHF
TRBV7-6	TRBJ2-7	.	CASSSLPMDNYEQYF
TRBV27	TRBJ2-1	.	CASSFLAGRGNEQFF
TRBV18	TRBJ2-3	.	CASSPQTGKSQYF
TRBV7-4	TRBJ2-3	.	CASSLRPTGFTDTQYF
TRBV7-8	TRBJ1-4	.	CASSLRRNNEKLFF
TRBV5-4	TRBJ1-2	.	CASSLQDRNYGYTF